The present T cell receptor beta chain was sequenced within a study of radiotherapy plus CTLA-4 blockade in lung cancer. Patients in the study, people with chemo-refractory metastatic non-small-cell lung cancer, received focal radiation plus ipilimumab CTLA-4 blockade. From germline, CDR1 is WNHNN and CDR2 SYGVQD (reference sequence). V lost 4 bases and J lost 1, with 7 bases in between. The CDR3 is 13 amino acids. Study-level findings and limits: Interferon-beta, together with early blood T cell clone dynamics, reportedly best predicted response.

Libraries were prepared by immunoSEQ multiplex PCR; TCRdb keeps only in-frame clonotypes and omits some of them. The sample gives approximately 75,000 clones, roughly three quarters of which show up once; more than 7% is in the top ten. As concerns this clone: The antigen is undetermined.

The sequence came from a human donor with non-small cell lung cancer who had a complete response to radiotherapy plus ipilimumab. The sequenced sample was peripheral blood, obtained from a patient treated with radiotherapy plus ipilimumab. The rearrangement joins TRBV10-1 to TRBJ1-1; D gene uncertain. DNA of the CDR3: TGCGCCAGCAGTGCCGGGGAGAACACTGAAGCTTTCTTT. It yields the protein CASSAGENTEAFF.